A single sample is the source of the 25 T cell receptor beta chains below, sequenced in a study of brain T cells in children with intractable seizures. Noted time point: blood from clinic visit 5 months post-surgery; TSC patient then seizure free. Data came from immunoSEQ multiplex PCR; TCRdb stores just in-frame clones and leaves some out. The sample holds about 340,000 clones, 85% to 95% seen once. Sequenced material: peripheral blood, taken 4 to 5 months after surgery. These TCRs come from a boy in the first two years of life with tuberous sclerosis and intractable seizures.

The V call is TRBV9, the J call TRBJ1-6; maybe TRBD1 (6 bases). The V and J ends lost 4 bases and 9 bases respectively, with 14 bases between them. The CDR3 contains 14 residues. Germline CDR1 reads SGDLS; CDR2 reads YYNGEE. CDR3 in DNA: TGTGCCAGCAGCCCGGTGGGGGGCGGTTCACCCCTCCACTTT. This gives the protein CASSPVGGGSPLHF.

The CDR3 region has the DNA TGTGCCACCAGTGATCCGGGGTATGGCTACACCTTC. It encodes CATSDPGYGYTF. This chain uses TRBV24-1 with TRBJ1-2; D unclear. The CDR3 runs to 12 residues. Germline lookup yields CDR1 KGHDR and CDR2 SFDVKD. V was clipped by 3 bases and J by 5 bases, with 6 bases between them.

The rearrangement uses TRBV11-2 and TRBJ1-2; D is perhaps TRBD1 (6 bases). The CDR3 contains 15 residues. The V gene's germline CDR1 is SGHAT and CDR2 FQNNGV. The V end was cut by 5 bases, the J end by 8 bases, with 21 bases between. As DNA, the CDR3 is TGTGCCAGCAGCGGCCTGAGGGGGACGCCTCGGGGCTACACCTTC. Protein product: CASSGLRGTPRGYTF.

The chain carries TRBV2 and TRBJ1-2; D is unresolved. Germline CDR1 reads SNHLY; CDR2 reads FYNNEI. The CDR3 spans 13 residues. The ends were cut back, 8 bases at V and 5 bases at J, with 15 bases in the middle. CDR3 loop: CASAGLTLYGYTF. Here the CDR3 DNA reads TGTGCCAGCGCGGGCCTGACTCTTTATGGCTACACCTTC.

This chain uses TRBV10-1 with TRBJ1-1; D is unresolved. This CDR3 region has 10 residues. Germline loops: CDR1 WNHNN, CDR2 SYGVQD (reference sequence). V lost 10 bases and J 11 bases, leaving 14 bases between the germline ends. The chain's CDR3 is CATIRVTAFF. The CDR3 DNA is TGCGCCACCATCCGGGTCACGGCTTTCTTT.

CDR3 residues: CASSWALENTGELFF. CDR3 DNA sequence: TGTGCCAGCAGCTGGGCACTAGAAAACACCGGGGAGCTGTTTTTT. The chain uses TRBV5-6 and TRBJ2-2; tentative D call: TRBD2 (5 bases). Per germline, CDR1 SGHDT and CDR2 YYEEEE. CDR3 length: 15 amino acids. With 3 bases removed from V and 2 bases from J, the gap between germline ends came to 11 bases. Full variable domain (outside the CDR3, taken from reference TRBV5-6 and TRBJ2-2): DAGVTQSPTHLIKTRGQQVTLRCSPKSGHDTVSWYQQALGQGPQFIFQYYEEEERQRGNFPDRFSGHQFPNYSSELNVNALLLGDSALYLCASSWALENTGELFFGEGSRLTVL.

In nucleotides, the CDR3 is TGTGCCAGCGCGGGATCCTACGAGCAGTACTTC. Protein product: CASAGSYEQYF. The rearrangement joins TRBV28 to TRBJ2-7; possible D gene TRBD2, 6 bases. V shed 8 bases and J shed 1 base, with 6 bases lying between them. The CDR3 is 11 residues long. Germline assignment: CDR1 MDHEN and CDR2 SYDVKM.

The chain is built from TRBV2 and TRBJ1-1, with D perhaps TRBD1 (5 bases). The CDR3 sequence is 15 residues long. Trimming took off 6 bases at V and 1 base at J, with 15 bases between the two ends. The germline gives CDR1 SNHLY, CDR2 FYNNEI. CDR3 DNA: TGTGCCAGCAGCGTGGGGCTCTACAAGAACACTGAAGCTTTCTTT. This translates into CASSVGLYKNTEAFF.

This sequence joins TRBV24-1 and TRBJ1-1; TRBD1 might be the D (5 bases). The ends were cut back, 2 bases at V and 5 bases at J, with 8 bases in the middle. Germline V gene data show CDR1 as KGHDR and CDR2 as SFDVKD. This CDR3 has 13 residues. The CDR3 DNA follows: TGTGCCACCAGTGATTCGGGGCGAACTGAAGCTTTCTTT. Translating it yields CATSDSGRTEAFF.

The chain carries TRBV6-6 and TRBJ2-7; the D gene is possibly TRBD1 (5 bases). V was shortened by 6 bases and J by 0 bases, with 12 bases between the two germline ends. CDR3 length equals 14 residues. Germline V gene data show CDR1 as MNHNY and CDR2 as SVGAGI (reference sequence). CDR3 sequence reads: CASSKQVFSYEQYF. In nucleotides, the CDR3 is TGTGCCAGCAGCAAACAGGTTTTCTCCTACGAGCAGTACTTC.

Concerning this clone itself: A junction boundary mismatches the germline segment, possibly from a read error. The chain carries TRBV7-7 and TRBJ2-5, with 12 positions matching TRBD2. CDR3 length equals 16 residues. Germline V gene lookup returns CDR1 SSHAT and CDR2 FNYEAQ (reference sequence). CDR3 sequence: CASSPPGLAGQETQYF. The CDR3, as DNA: TGTGCTAGCAGCCCCCCGGGACTAGCGGGCCAAGAGACCCAGTACTTC.

The rearrangement uses TRBV6-1 and TRBJ1-6; no definite D call. Trimming stripped 1 base from V and 9 bases from J, with 10 bases between. The CDR3 is made up of 14 amino acids. CDR1 and CDR2 (germline): MNHNS, SASEGT. CDR3 in amino acids: CASSEVFSPSPLHF. CDR3 bases: TGTGCCAGCAGTGAAGTTTTCAGCCCTTCACCCCTCCACTTT.

J is TRBJ2-1 and V is TRBV7-2; 9 bases line up with TRBD1. Trimming at V came to 4 bases and at J to 6 bases, leaving 4 bases not matched to a gene. This CDR3 contains 14 residues. Germline loops: CDR1 SGHTA, CDR2 FQGNSA. DNA of the CDR3: TGTGCCAGCAGCTCCCGGACAGGGGTCAATGAGCAGTTCTTC. Amino acid sequence: CASSSRTGVNEQFF. The whole variable domain, filled in from reference TRBV7-2 and TRBJ2-1, reads GAGVSQSPSNKVTEKGKDVELRCDPISGHTALYWYRQSLGQGLEFLIYFQGNSAPDKSGLPSDRFSAERTGGSVSTLTIQRTQQEDSAVYLCASSSRTGVNEQFFGPGTRLTVL.

The V gene is TRBV12-5, the J gene TRBJ2-3, with D possibly matching TRBD1 (6 bases). CDR1 LGHNT and CDR2 FRNRAP come from the germline V gene. V dropped 1 base and J dropped 1 base, with 6 bases sitting between them. This CDR3 contains 14 residues. In nucleotides, the CDR3 is TGTGCTAGTGGTTTGGGACAGGGCACAGATACGCAGTATTTT. Translated, it gives CASGLGQGTDTQYF.

CDR3 protein: CASSQSGEHIQYF. In nucleotides, the CDR3 is TGCGCCAGCAGTCAATCGGGGGAACACATTCAGTACTTC. The genes are TRBV23-1 and TRBJ2-4; D is tentatively TRBD1 or TRBD2 (5 bases each). TRBV23-1 is labeled an ORF, and its function is uncertain. The CDR3 extends over 13 amino acids. The germline V and J ends were trimmed by 0 bases and 8 bases, with 8 bases remaining between them.

V and J are TRBV30 and TRBJ2-5, with 10 bases fitting TRBD1. The junction had 4 bases not matched to a gene; V was cut back by 1 base and J by 2 bases. Germline-derived CDR1 and CDR2 are GTSNPN and SVGIG (reference sequence). The CDR3 runs 15 residues. The CDR3: CAWSGGTGVQETQYF. Here the CDR3 DNA reads TGTGCCTGGAGTGGGGGGACAGGGGTTCAAGAGACCCAGTACTTC.

The chain combines TRBV7-3 with TRBJ2-2, with TRBD1 matching over 10 bases. CDR1 is SGHTA and CDR2 is FQGTGA in the germline V gene. The CDR3 spans 17 residues. Trimming removed 1 base from V and 5 bases from J; junction bases left unmatched: 7. CDR3 in amino acids: CASSLNSWTGGTGELFF. The CDR3 nucleotides read TGTGCCAGCAGCTTAAATTCGTGGACAGGGGGAACCGGGGAGCTGTTTTTT.

V and J are TRBV19 and TRBJ1-5; TRBD1 matches 8 bases. The CDR3 contains 17 residues. Trimming took 3 bases from V and 3 from J; bases not matched to a gene: 10. The germline gives CDR1 LNHDA, CDR2 SQIVND (reference sequence). The CDR3 spells CASSIYWDRFPNQPQHF. CDR3 DNA sequence: TGTGCCAGTAGTATTTACTGGGACAGGTTCCCCAATCAGCCCCAGCATTTT.

This clone appeared once. The gene calls are TRBV6-5 and TRBJ1-4, with 7 bases matching TRBD1. Unmatched junction bases numbered 3, after V lost 6 bases and J lost 5 bases. The CDR3 consists of 13 residues. The germline CDR1 and CDR2 sequences are MNHEY and SVGAGI. The CDR3 DNA reads TGTGCCAGCAGCCAGGGGGAAAATGAAAAACTGTTTTTT. It translates to CASSQGENEKLFF.

The rearrangement uses TRBV18 and TRBJ2-7, with D perhaps matching TRBD2 (6 bases). The CDR3 totals 15 residues. V lost 5 bases and J 3 bases, leaving 17 bases between the germline ends. In germline, CDR1 is KGHSH, CDR2 LQKENI. In DNA form, the CDR3 reads TGTGCCAGCTCAACCATCCGTAGCGGCTACTACGAGCAGTACTTC. Translation gives CASSTIRSGYYEQYF.

There are a few counts of this clone. The chain uses TRBV21-1 and TRBJ1-5. TRBV21-1 is a recognized pseudogene. The CDR3 contains 18 residues. The CDR3 region is CASSNRRPRRSGNQPQHF. The CDR3 DNA follows: TGTGCCAGCAGCAATCGGAGACCTCGAAGGTCGGGCAATCAGCCCCAGCATTTT.

The V gene is TRBV9, the J gene TRBJ1-5; the D gene is possibly TRBD1 (6 bases). Germline assignment: CDR1 SGDLS and CDR2 YYNGEE. V shed 5 bases and J shed 2 bases, with 14 bases lying between them. The CDR3 covers 15 residues. CDR3 nucleotides: TGTGCCAGCAGACAACACAGGGTCTGCAATCAGCCCCAGCATTTT. It specifies CASRQHRVCNQPQHF.

This clone has only one observation. The chain carries TRBV7-9 and TRBJ1-1; D call uncertain. The V and J ends lost 5 bases and 0 bases respectively, with 13 bases between them. Germline V gives CDR1 SEHNR, CDR2 FQNEAQ (reference sequence). The CDR3 is 15 amino acids. CDR3 sequence: CASSPGYRLNTEAFF. CDR3 DNA: TGTGCCAGCAGCCCCGGTTATAGGTTGAACACTGAAGCTTTCTTT.

The chain combines TRBV19 with TRBJ2-7; 9 bases line up with TRBD1. Germline values: CDR1 LNHDA, CDR2 SQIVND (reference sequence). V lost 0 bases and J lost 2; bases outside the gene matches: 5. The CDR3 has 16 residues. In DNA, the CDR3 is TGTGCCAGTAGTATAGAGGGGACAGGGTCTACCTACGAGCAGTACTTC. This sequence encodes CASSIEGTGSTYEQYF.

This rearrangement joins TRBV29-1 to TRBJ1-1, with D uncertain. Deletions cut 1 base from V and 4 bases from J, with 13 bases between. CDR3 length equals 14 residues. CDR1 and CDR2 from the germline V gene are SQVTM and ANQGSEA. The CDR3 region is CSVEGGGVGTEAFF. The CDR3 DNA sequence: TGCAGCGTTGAAGGCGGCGGGGTAGGCACTGAAGCTTTCTTT.